The TCR beta chain described here comes from a study of cytomegalovirus exposure and HLA in healthy donors. Study-wide points: CMV serostatus was the only immune exposure information that was available.

V lost 0 bases to trimming and J lost 4 bases; unmatched junction nucleotides: 7. Germline CDR1 is SGHDN and CDR2 is FVKESK. The CDR3 spans 16 residues. Regarding this clone: What it binds is not known.

60 Vbeta and 13 Jbeta primers were used in PCR. Method: immunoSEQ multiplex PCR; TCRdb's copy keeps in-frame clones and lacks some. The table shows about 160,000 clones, with over 60% occurring only once. Sequences were obtained from PBMCs. The V call is TRBV14, the J call TRBJ2-5; TRBD2 matches 8 bases. The receptor was derived from a woman aged 50 to 60 in good health and CMV-seropositive. CDR3 DNA sequence: TGTGCCAGCAGCCAAGATCGCGGGGGGCCGGGAGAGACCCAGTACTTC. This encodes CASSQDRGGPGETQYF.